The next 11 T cell receptor beta chains were all read from a single sample in a study of shared clonotypes between healthy human individuals. TCRdb keeps only in-frame clones here, not all; method: immunoSEQ multiplex PCR. The repertoire consists of 950,000 to 1,100,000 clones, with approximately 80% occurring once and the leading ten covering under 0.8%. The sequencing sample was made of memory CD4+ T cells from PBMCs. Subset specified: CD45RA-negative fraction. These receptors all stem from a man between 18 and 29 years old in good health. Some clones in this sample may be carry-over from other donors' samples.

The chain uses TRBV18 and TRBJ2-1; the D is unclear. Per the germline V gene, CDR1 is KGHSH and CDR2 is LQKENI. Trimming removed 8 bases at V and 2 bases at J, with 13 bases between. The length of the CDR3 is 14 residues. The CDR3 is CASTRTNAYNEQFF. CDR3 coding DNA: TGTGCCAGCACCCGGACCAATGCCTACAATGAGCAGTTCTTC.

This clone was counted only a few times. This CDR3 is CASEREGTDTQYF. CDR3 DNA sequence: TGTGCCAGCGAGCGGGAGGGCACAGATACGCAGTATTTT. The chain recombines TRBV2 with TRBJ2-3, with 9 bases aligning to TRBD2. This CDR3 has 13 amino acids. The V gene's germline CDR1 is SNHLY and CDR2 FYNNEI. V gave up 8 bases and J gave up 1 base; unmatched junction bases: 1.

The chain couples TRBV7-9 to TRBJ2-6; the D is unclear. This CDR3 has 16 amino acids. Germline values: CDR1 SEHNR, CDR2 FQNEAQ (reference sequence). Trimming took 5 bases from V and 1 from J, leaving 12 bases between them. CDR3 in DNA: TGTGCCAGCAGCCCTATTCGGGTATCTGGGGCCAACGTCCTGACTTTC. Residues: CASSPIRVSGANVLTF.

This chain connects TRBV28 to TRBJ1-1; D is unresolved. CDR1 is MDHEN, CDR2 SYDVKM, per germline. The CDR3 contains 12 residues. Trimming shortened V by 7 bases and J by 5 bases, and 11 bases separated the two germline ends. CDR3 region: CASIKESTEAFF. In DNA, the CDR3 is TGTGCCAGCATTAAGGAGTCGACTGAAGCTTTCTTT.

V usage is TRBV18 and J usage is TRBJ1-1; D is ambiguous. Trimming shortened V by 0 bases and J by 3 bases, and 8 bases separated the two germline ends. CDR1 and CDR2 from the germline V gene are KGHSH and LQKENI. This CDR3 is 14 amino acids long. Here the CDR3 reads CASSPPGSHTEAFF. CDR3 in DNA: TGTGCCAGCTCACCACCTGGGAGCCACACTGAAGCTTTCTTT.

J is TRBJ2-7 and V is TRBV9; D is perhaps TRBD1 or TRBD2 (5 bases each). Germline-derived CDR1 and CDR2 are SGDLS and YYNGEE. This CDR3 is 15 amino acids long. V was trimmed by 0 bases and J by 3 bases, leaving 13 bases between them. Here the CDR3 DNA reads TGTGCCAGCAGCGTAGGAGGGGCCCCTGTCTACGAGCAGTACTTC. Translation gives CASSVGGAPVYEQYF. Complete variable domain (other parts from reference TRBV9 and TRBJ2-7): DSGVTQTPKHLITATGQRVTLRCSPRSGDLSVYWYQQSLDQGLQFLIQYYNGEERAKGNILERFSAQQFPDLHSELNLSSLELGDSALYFCASSVGGAPVYEQYFGPGTRLTVT.

This clone occurred once. The chain couples TRBV6-5 to TRBJ2-1; D is possibly TRBD2 (7 bases). This CDR3 has 12 amino acids. Trimming shortened V by 3 bases and J by 11 bases, and 11 bases separated the two germline ends. The germline V gene encodes CDR1 MNHEY and CDR2 SVGAGI. CDR3 region: CASSYRRGQQFF. DNA of the CDR3: TGTGCCAGCAGTTATCGGCGGGGGCAGCAGTTCTTC.

This chain links TRBV5-4 with TRBJ2-7; D gene ambiguous. Germline V lookup: CDR1 SGHNT, CDR2 YYREEE (reference sequence). Trimming shortened V by 0 bases and J by 6 bases, and 10 bases separated the two germline ends. The CDR3 loop spans 13 amino acids. In DNA, the CDR3 is TGTGCCAGCAGCTTGGCCCTGCCGTCCGAGCAGTACTTC. It codes for CASSLALPSEQYF.

V gene TRBV5-1 combines with J gene TRBJ1-1, with D unresolved. Trimming removed 0 bases from V and 5 bases from J, with 17 bases in between. Germline V gene data show CDR1 as SGHRS and CDR2 as YFSETQ. The CDR3 covers 16 residues. The CDR3 bases are TGCGCCAGCAGCTTGGTCGGTGACACCCAGTGGACTGAAGCTTTCTTT. Its translation: CASSLVGDTQWTEAFF.

The rearrangement uses TRBV11-2 and TRBJ1-2; 8 positions match TRBD1. From germline, CDR1 is SGHAT and CDR2 FQNNGV. This CDR3 is 15 amino acids long. V shed 5 bases and J 4 bases; nucleotides not matched to a gene: 9. The CDR3 protein is CASSMRTGIGYGYTF. The DNA for the CDR3 is TGTGCCAGCAGCATGAGGACAGGGATAGGCTATGGCTACACCTTC.

The CDR3 region is CAISESSGAGNTIYF. DNA of the CDR3: TGTGCCATCAGTGAGTCATCGGGGGCTGGAAACACCATATATTTT. This chain joins TRBV10-3 and TRBJ1-3; D might be TRBD1 (5 bases). CDR3 length: 15 amino acids. V was pared by 0 bases and J by 2 bases, with 8 bases between. Looked up from germline, CDR1 is ENHRY and CDR2 is SYGVKD.